This TCR beta chain comes out of a study of T-cell memory formation after mild COVID-19. Remarks on this clonotype: What it binds is not known.

Whole-study findings and limits: A subset of responding clones appeared in pre-infection memory, suggesting cross-reactive memory joined.

Barcoded TCR alpha and TCR beta cDNA libraries with UMIs came from 5'RACE using constant-segment primers. TCRdb itself ran the 5' RACE reads through MiXCR, one entry per CDR3 protein. This table has 100,000 to 120,000 distinct CDR3 sequences, 22% appearing once. Trimming cost V 4 bases and J 6 bases; bases outside gene matches: 16. This CDR3 is built from 17 residues. This chain joins TRBV12-3 or TRBV12-4 and TRBJ2-3; TRBD1 aligns across 7 bases. This sequence originates from a man between 18 and 35 years old who had mild COVID-19 (a few samples of this study predate the infection). Cell type and time point are not known. Sequencing input: PBMCs or a T cell subset sorted from them (not recorded which). In nucleotides, the CDR3 is TGTGCCAGCAGTTCCGCCAAGGGGGCGCACCCGACCGATACGCAGTATTTT. It translates to CASSSAKGAHPTDTQYF.